The 20 T cell receptor beta chains below come from one sample, sequenced in a study of T cell responses to AZD1222 COVID-19 vaccine. The method was immunoSEQ multiplex PCR; TCRdb's version includes in-frame clones alone and lacks a portion of them. The sample has 130,000 or so clones, just under 95% seen once. The sequences come from peripheral blood, collected on day 0 of AZD1222 vaccination. The receptors derive from an adult in good health.

This chain connects TRBV4-1 to TRBJ1-5, with unresolved D. Trimming pared 0 bases from V and 6 bases from J, leaving 21 bases between. Germline V lookup: CDR1 MGHRA, CDR2 YSYEKL. The CDR3 consists of 18 residues. The CDR3 sequence is CASSQDRSGHGRIQPQHF. The CDR3 nucleotides read TGCGCCAGCAGCCAAGATCGAAGCGGGCACGGGCGCATTCAGCCCCAGCATTTT.

V and J are TRBV6-1 and TRBJ2-7; 8 bases fit TRBD2. Trimming at V came to 3 bases and at J to 3 bases, leaving 13 bases not matched to a gene. The CDR3 contains 17 residues. Germline CDR1 MNHNS, CDR2 SASEGT. Here the CDR3 DNA reads TGTGCCAGCAGTGACCTCGGGGAGCGGGAGACTTACTACGAGCAGTACTTC. Translation: CASSDLGERETYYEQYF.

The CDR3 loop is CSVEERTPVGGYTF. For the CDR3, the DNA is TGCAGCGTTGAAGAGCGGACACCCGTAGGAGGCTACACCTTC. The J gene is TRBJ1-2, the V gene TRBV29-1, with TRBD1 as a possible D gene (5 bases). This CDR3 is built from 14 residues. Germline CDR1 and CDR2: SQVTM and ANQGSEA. V gave up 0 bases and J gave up 8 bases, with 16 bases separating them. Using reference TRBV29-1 and TRBJ1-2 for the parts outside the CDR3, the full variable domain is SAVISQKPSRDICQRGTSLTIQCQVDSQVTMMFWYRQQPGQSLTLIATANQGSEATYESGFVIDKFPISRPNLTFSTLTVSNMSPEDSSIYLCSVEERTPVGGYTFGSGTRLTVV.

The V and J genes are TRBV5-1 and TRBJ2-3; either TRBD1 or TRBD2 may fit D (6 bases each). The CDR3 is 15 residues long. The germline V gene has CDR1 SGHRS and CDR2 YFSETQ. V gave up 0 bases and J gave up 4 bases, with 12 bases separating them. The CDR3 DNA is TGCGCCAGCAGCTTGGCCATGGGGGGCCCAGATACGCAGTATTTT. It codes for CASSLAMGGPDTQYF.

The chain couples TRBV5-4 to TRBJ2-1; unclear D gene. The CDR3 is made up of 11 amino acids. Germline values: CDR1 SGHNT, CDR2 YYREEE (reference sequence). Trimming pared 0 bases from V and 10 bases from J, leaving 5 bases between. CDR3 sequence reads: CASSLAREQFF. The CDR3 DNA follows: TGTGCCAGCAGCTTGGCCAGGGAGCAGTTCTTC. Full variable domain (outside the CDR3, taken from reference TRBV5-4 and TRBJ2-1): ETGVTQSPTHLIKTRGQQVTLRCSSQSGHNTVSWYQQALGQGPQFIFQYYREEENGRGNFPPRFSGLQFPNYSSELNVNALELDDSALYLCASSLAREQFFGPGTRLTVL.

The rearrangement joins TRBV7-2 to TRBJ1-4; D remains ambiguous. The germline V and J ends were trimmed by 1 base and 6 bases, with 6 bases remaining between them. This CDR3 contains 13 residues. The V gene's germline CDR1 is SGHTA and CDR2 FQGNSA. CDR3: CASSLGWDEKLFF. As DNA, the CDR3 is TGTGCCAGCAGCTTAGGGTGGGATGAAAAACTGTTTTTT.

This clone turned up a few times. The chain joins TRBV29-1 to TRBJ2-5, with a possible D match to TRBD2 (6 bases). The CDR3 loop spans 13 amino acids. The ends were cut back, 6 bases at V and 3 bases at J, with 14 bases in the middle. CDR1 and CDR2 from the germline V gene are SQVTM and ANQGSEA. The CDR3 reads CSVFRDWKETQYF. As DNA, the CDR3 is TGCAGCGTCTTTAGGGACTGGAAAGAGACCCAGTACTTC. The complete variable domain, with remaining parts taken from reference TRBV29-1 and TRBJ2-5, reads SAVISQKPSRDICQRGTSLTIQCQVDSQVTMMFWYRQQPGQSLTLIATANQGSEATYESGFVIDKFPISRPNLTFSTLTVSNMSPEDSSIYLCSVFRDWKETQYFGPGTRLLVL.

This clone was seen many times. The chain employs TRBV19 and TRBJ2-1; the D gene is possibly TRBD1 (7 bases). Between the trimmed V and J ends, which lost 0 bases and 8 bases, there was a span of 11 bases. This CDR3 comprises 14 residues. In germline, CDR1 is LNHDA, CDR2 SQIVND (reference sequence). CDR3 in DNA: TGTGCCAGTAGTATAGACCAGGGGGGCCATGAGCAGTTCTTC. Its translation is CASSIDQGGHEQFF.

This clone was counted only a few times. This rearrangement joins TRBV19 to TRBJ1-4; 8 bases align to TRBD1. Per the germline V gene, CDR1 is LNHDA and CDR2 is SQIVND (reference sequence). J lost 8 bases, V lost 10 bases, and 18 bases had no gene match. This CDR3 is 16 amino acids long. DNA for the CDR3: TGTGCCACCCCCGCCGACAGGGGAATCAGAGACGAAAAACTGTTTTTT. Translation: CATPADRGIRDEKLFF.

This sequence joins TRBV18 and TRBJ1-1; D may be TRBD1 (5 bases). The CDR3 length is 14 residues. V lost 6 bases, J lost 0 bases, and 11 bases lay in between. Germline loops: CDR1 KGHSH, CDR2 LQKENI. CDR3 in DNA: TGTGCCAGCTCGCGGGACTCCATGAACACTGAAGCTTTCTTT. It is translated as CASSRDSMNTEAFF. Combining the CDR3 with reference TRBV18 and TRBJ1-1 gives the whole variable domain NAGVMQNPRHLVRRRGQEARLRCSPMKGHSHVYWYRQLPEEGLKFMVYLQKENIIDESGMPKERFSAEFPKEGPSILRIQQVVRGDSAAYFCASSRDSMNTEAFFGQGTRLTVV.

The chain carries TRBV28 and TRBJ2-2; 11 bases align to TRBD2. Germline loops: CDR1 MDHEN, CDR2 SYDVKM. With V trimmed by 2 bases and J by 6 bases, 8 bases remained unmatched. This CDR3 has 17 residues. The CDR3, as DNA: TGTGCCAGCAGTTTACTTACTAGCGGGAGCCCGCCCGGGGAGCTGTTTTTT. It translates to CASSLLTSGSPPGELFF.

As DNA, the CDR3 is TGTGCCAGCAGCTCAGACGGGGCAGGGCGGTCAGATACGCAGTATTTT. It specifies CASSSDGAGRSDTQYF. The gene calls are TRBV11-3 and TRBJ2-3, with D perhaps assigned TRBD1 or TRBD2 (5 bases each). Trimming pared 4 bases from V and 4 bases from J, leaving 18 bases between. The CDR3 runs to 16 residues. Germline V gene data show CDR1 as SGHNT and CDR2 as YENEEA.

J is TRBJ1-6 and V is TRBV10-2; 10 bases are a match to TRBD1. The V segment lost 7 bases and the J segment 7 bases; nucleotides outside the gene matches: 1. The CDR3 is made up of 13 amino acids. The germline gives CDR1 WSHSY, CDR2 SAAADI. DNA for the CDR3: TGCGCCAGCATGGACAGGGGGAATTCACCCCTCCACTTT. This sequence encodes CASMDRGNSPLHF.

The V and J genes are TRBV5-6 and TRBJ2-3, with D possibly being TRBD1 or TRBD2 (5 bases each). CDR3 length: 15 amino acids. Germline values: CDR1 SGHDT, CDR2 YYEEEE. V lost 1 base and J 9 bases, leaving 18 bases between the germline ends. In DNA, the CDR3 is TGTGCCAGCAGCTTGATTGGAAGGGGAGAAGTGACGCAGTATTTT. Its protein product is CASSLIGRGEVTQYF. Using reference TRBV5-6 and TRBJ2-3 for the parts outside the CDR3, the full variable domain is DAGVTQSPTHLIKTRGQQVTLRCSPKSGHDTVSWYQQALGQGPQFIFQYYEEEERQRGNFPDRFSGHQFPNYSSELNVNALLLGDSALYLCASSLIGRGEVTQYFGPGTRLTVL.

The rearrangement joins TRBV30 to TRBJ2-3, with D tentatively TRBD2 (6 bases). Germline-derived CDR1 and CDR2 are GTSNPN and SVGIG (reference sequence). V shed 0 bases and J shed 3 bases, with 10 bases lying between them. This CDR3 is 14 amino acids long. The CDR3 DNA reads TGTGCCTGGAGTGTTATGGCGGGAACAGATACGCAGTATTTT. Translating gives CAWSVMAGTDTQYF.

This chain connects TRBV3-1 (or the pseudogene TRBV3-2) to TRBJ1-5; D call uncertain. Germline lookup yields CDR1 LGHDT and CDR2 YNNKEL (reference sequence). The CDR3 is made up of 14 amino acids. The V end was cut by 1 base, the J end by 4 bases, with 8 bases between. This CDR3 is CASSQARGNQPQHF. DNA for the CDR3: TGTGCCAGCAGCCAAGCCCGGGGAAATCAGCCCCAGCATTTT.

The chain uses TRBV6-5 and TRBJ1-2; the match to TRBD1 covers 8 bases. Germline values: CDR1 MNHEY, CDR2 SVGAGI. The CDR3 extends over 15 amino acids. The V segment lost 0 bases and the J segment 0 bases; nucleotides outside the gene matches: 0. CDR3: CASSYSQGANYGYTF. CDR3 sequence (DNA): TGTGCCAGCAGTTACTCACAGGGGGCTAACTATGGCTACACCTTC.

This rearrangement joins TRBV18 to TRBJ1-5; 11 nucleotides match TRBD1. CDR1 and CDR2 from the germline V gene are KGHSH and LQKENI. The trim removed 3 bases at V and 6 bases at J, leaving 4 bases unmatched. The CDR3 has 15 amino acids. CDR3 sequence (DNA): TGTGCCAGCTCACCGTCTGGACAGGGGGCTCAGCCCCAGCATTTT. Its translation is CASSPSGQGAQPQHF.

This clone was observed once. The chain recombines TRBV4-1 with TRBJ2-1; D is unclear. The V end was cut by 1 base, the J end by 0 bases, with 10 bases between. CDR1 MGHRA and CDR2 YSYEKL come from the germline V gene. The CDR3 length is 16 residues. CDR3 in DNA: TGCGCCAGCAGCCAAGTTCAGGTTCGCTCCTACAATGAGCAGTTCTTC. It codes for CASSQVQVRSYNEQFF.

The rearrangement uses TRBV9 and TRBJ2-1; TRBD2 matches at 7 bases. After removal of 2 bases from V and 0 bases from J, the junction contained 2 bases not matched to a gene. Germline CDR1 SGDLS, CDR2 YYNGEE. CDR3 length: 15 residues. In DNA, the CDR3 is TGTGCCAGCAGCGTCAGGACTAGCTCCTACAATGAGCAGTTCTTC. It translates to CASSVRTSSYNEQFF.